These 28 T cell receptor beta chains came from one sample sequenced in a study of blood T cell repertoires in COVID-19. Profiled with immunoSEQ multiplex PCR; TCRdb holds only in-frame clones, not every one. This table holds 200,000 to 250,000 clones, roughly 84% found once. Sequencing was done on a sample of PBMCs or T cells enriched from blood (not recorded which). Receptors were obtained from a woman between 40 and 50 years old who had recovered from COVID-19.

The chain uses TRBV3-1 (or the pseudogene TRBV3-2) and TRBJ2-5; 7 bases align to TRBD2. V trimming: 4 bases; J trimming: 2 bases; junction bases outside the gene matches: 7. There are 15 residues in the CDR3. The germline V gene encodes CDR1 LGHDT and CDR2 YNNKEL (reference sequence). In DNA form, the CDR3 reads TGTGCCAGCAGCCGTCAACTAGCGCATCAAGAGACCCAGTACTTC. As protein: CASSRQLAHQETQYF.

This clone was counted between two and nine times. The V call is TRBV5-1, the J call TRBJ2-5; D possibly corresponds to TRBD1 (5 bases). CDR1 and CDR2 from the germline V gene are SGHRS and YFSETQ. The V and J ends lost 1 base and 5 bases respectively, with 15 bases between them. The length of the CDR3 is 15 residues. Written as DNA, the CDR3 is TGCGCCAGCAGCTTGCAAGACAGCTTCCTGGAGACCCAGTACTTC. It is translated as CASSLQDSFLETQYF. The full variable domain, rest sourced from reference TRBV5-1 and TRBJ2-5, is KAGVTQTPRYLIKTRGQQVTLSCSPISGHRSVSWYQQTPGQGLQFLFEYFSETQRNKGNFPGRFSGRQFSNSRSEMNVSTLELGDSALYLCASSLQDSFLETQYFGPGTRLLVL.

Details on this clone: A read error may account for a junction end that differs from germline. V gene TRBV10-3 combines with J gene TRBJ1-6; tentatively, D is TRBD1 (5 bases). This CDR3 is 13 amino acids long. Germline CDR1 reads ENHRY; CDR2 reads SYGVKD. The CDR3 coding sequence is TGTGCCATCAGTGGGCAGACAGACCTGCCACTGGACTTT. Amino acid sequence: CAISGQTDLPLDF.

The chain combines TRBV30 with TRBJ1-5, with a weak D call TRBD1 (5 bases). In germline, CDR1 is GTSNPN, CDR2 SVGIG (reference sequence). V was shortened by 1 base and J by 8 bases, with 18 bases between the two germline ends. The CDR3 consists of 15 residues. The CDR3 here is CAWSGNGGALEPQHF. DNA for the CDR3: TGTGCCTGGAGTGGAAACGGGGGAGCCCTTGAGCCCCAGCATTTT.

The rearrangement uses TRBV5-5 and TRBJ1-3; D perhaps matches TRBD1 (5 bases). V lost 0 bases, J lost 0 bases, and 10 bases lay in between. The germline CDR1 and CDR2 sequences are SGHKS and YYEKEE (reference sequence). The CDR3 contains 16 residues. CDR3 amino acids: CASSLAPGGSGNTIYF. CDR3 bases: TGTGCCAGCAGCTTGGCCCCGGGGGGCTCTGGAAACACCATATATTTT.

This rearrangement joins TRBV5-8 to TRBJ2-2, with 7 bases lining up with TRBD2. The CDR3 sequence is 17 residues long. Germline values: CDR1 SGHTS, CDR2 YDEGEE. V shed 4 bases, J shed 2 bases, and the junction held 11 bases outside the gene matches. The CDR3 is CASSALGLADNTGELFF. CDR3 nucleotide sequence: TGTGCCAGCAGCGCGCTAGGGCTAGCGGATAACACCGGGGAGCTGTTTTTT.

The J gene is TRBJ1-6, the V gene TRBV5-1, with D maybe TRBD1 (5 bases). V was cut by 5 bases and J by 10 bases, with 16 bases left in between. This CDR3 spans 14 amino acids. Germline lookup yields CDR1 SGHRS and CDR2 YFSETQ. In DNA, the CDR3 is TGCGCCAGCAGAGGGCAGGGTTTGGGCTCACCCCTCCACTTT. The encoded protein is CASRGQGLGSPLHF.

The chain has TRBV10-3 and TRBJ1-1; D remains ambiguous. The CDR3 covers 13 residues. Trimming took 4 bases from V and 5 from J, leaving 11 bases between them. CDR1 ENHRY and CDR2 SYGVKD come from the germline V gene. The CDR3 DNA is TGTGCCATCAGTGGACGAGGGCTGACTGAAGCTTTCTTT. Translation gives CAISGRGLTEAFF.

The chain recombines TRBV2 with TRBJ1-1, with TRBD1 matching 9 bases. The CDR3 loop spans 13 amino acids. V shed 4 bases, J shed 5 bases, and the junction held 2 bases outside the gene matches. Per germline, CDR1 SNHLY and CDR2 FYNNEI. The CDR3: CASSGQGDTEAFF. CDR3 DNA sequence: TGTGCCAGCAGTGGACAGGGGGATACTGAAGCTTTCTTT.

The V gene is TRBV10-2, the J gene TRBJ2-4; TRBD2 aligns across 7 bases. CDR1 is WSHSY and CDR2 is SAAADI in the germline V gene. The V segment lost 1 base and the J segment 3 bases; nucleotides outside the gene matches: 9. This CDR3 is 17 amino acids long. CDR3 protein: CASSEWLAEKIKNIQYF. In DNA, the CDR3 is TGCGCCAGCAGTGAGTGGCTAGCGGAAAAAATCAAAAACATTCAGTACTTC.

This chain connects TRBV2 to TRBJ2-7; TRBD2 agrees at 10 bases. Germline values: CDR1 SNHLY, CDR2 FYNNEI. The junction had 3 bases not matched to a gene; V was cut back by 1 base and J by 6 bases. The CDR3 length is 14 residues. The CDR3: CASSEGLAGVEQYF. The CDR3 nucleotides read TGTGCCAGCAGTGAAGGGCTAGCGGGAGTCGAGCAGTACTTC.

CDR3 sequence reads: CAISQGQVGFDYGYTF. CDR3 coding DNA: TGTGCCATCAGTCAAGGACAGGTGGGGTTTGACTATGGCTACACCTTC. The genes are TRBV10-3 and TRBJ1-2; 7 positions match TRBD1. The V and J ends lost 5 bases and 3 bases, in that order; junction bases with no gene match: 12. CDR3 length: 16 amino acids. The germline V gene encodes CDR1 ENHRY and CDR2 SYGVKD.

The chain is built from TRBV21-1 and TRBJ2-7; TRBD2, the table's D call, lacks a check against the DNA. TRBV21-1 is a pseudogene locus. The CDR3 extends over 16 amino acids. This chain's CDR3 is CASSKAQPGGPYEQYV. CDR3 bases: TGTGCCAGCAGCAAAGCGCAGCCGGGAGGCCCCTACGAGCAGTACGTC.

This clone was recorded only once. V is TRBV6-2 or TRBV6-3 and J is TRBJ2-1; TRBD2 matches 13 bases. CDR3 length equals 15 residues. The V gene end was trimmed by 6 bases and the J gene end by 5 bases; junction bases not matched to a gene: 4. Germline loops: CDR1 MNHEY, CDR2 SVGEGT. CDR3 DNA sequence: TGTGCCAGCAGCAGAACTAGCGGGAGGGACAATGAGCAGTTCTTC. Translated, it gives CASSRTSGRDNEQFF.

This clone came up once. The rearrangement joins TRBV28 to TRBJ1-5; D is perhaps TRBD1 (6 bases). There are 16 residues in the CDR3. Deletions cut 5 bases from V and 5 bases from J, with 19 bases between. Per the germline V gene, CDR1 is MDHEN and CDR2 is SYDVKM. CDR3 loop: CASSPGGARPHQPQHF. CDR3 in DNA: TGTGCCAGCAGTCCTGGGGGGGCCCGTCCTCATCAGCCCCAGCATTTT.

This clone was recorded only once. The rearrangement links TRBV2 to TRBJ2-1; 8 bases are a match to TRBD2. The V and J ends lost 5 bases and 6 bases, in that order; junction bases with no gene match: 6. The CDR3 covers 14 residues. Germline V gene data show CDR1 as SNHLY and CDR2 as FYNNEI. The CDR3 nucleotides read TGTGCCAGCAGTTTTACCGGGACTAGCAATGAGCAGTTCTTC. Its translation: CASSFTGTSNEQFF.

The rearrangement uses TRBV9 and TRBJ1-3, with 7 bases aligning to TRBD1. CDR3 length equals 14 residues. CDR1 is SGDLS, CDR2 YYNGEE, per germline. The V gene end was trimmed by 3 bases and the J gene end by 5 bases; junction bases not matched to a gene: 5. The CDR3 here is CASSEQGRRNTIYF. The DNA for the CDR3 is TGTGCCAGCAGCGAACAGGGGCGGAGAAACACCATATATTTT.

The J gene is TRBJ1-2, the V gene TRBV6-5, with 10 bases identical to TRBD1. CDR3 length equals 16 residues. In germline, CDR1 is MNHEY, CDR2 SVGAGI. The V segment lost 3 bases and the J segment 5 bases; nucleotides outside the gene matches: 9. The CDR3 coding sequence is TGTGCCAGCAGTTATCCTCCGGGACAGGGGAATTATGGCTACACCTTC. Its protein is CASSYPPGQGNYGYTF.

This clone was observed a single time. This chain's CDR3 is CASIPGVNTEAFF. The CDR3 DNA reads TGTGCCAGCATCCCAGGGGTGAACACTGAAGCTTTCTTT. The V call is TRBV28, the J call TRBJ1-1; D is possibly TRBD1 (6 bases). V was trimmed by 7 bases and J by 0 bases, leaving 9 bases between them. CDR3 length equals 13 residues. The germline V gene has CDR1 MDHEN and CDR2 SYDVKM.

The chain joins TRBV6-1 to TRBJ2-3; 15 bases line up with TRBD2. The CDR3 is 17 amino acids. Trimming removed 3 bases from V and 5 bases from J; junction bases left unmatched: 6. Germline assignment: CDR1 MNHNS and CDR2 SASEGT. The CDR3 loop reads CASSDRTSGRGVDTQYF. The CDR3 DNA reads TGTGCCAGCAGTGACAGGACTAGCGGGAGGGGGGTAGATACGCAGTATTTT.

V is TRBV5-1 and J is TRBJ2-1, with 7 bases aligning to TRBD2. After removal of 7 bases from V and 0 bases from J, the junction contained 4 bases not matched to a gene. The length of the CDR3 is 14 residues. Germline CDR1 reads SGHRS; CDR2 reads YFSETQ. The CDR3 nucleotides read TGCGCCAGCCTAGGCGGGAGCTCCTACAATGAGCAGTTCTTC. It is translated as CASLGGSSYNEQFF. Full variable domain (outside the CDR3, taken from reference TRBV5-1 and TRBJ2-1): KAGVTQTPRYLIKTRGQQVTLSCSPISGHRSVSWYQQTPGQGLQFLFEYFSETQRNKGNFPGRFSGRQFSNSRSEMNVSTLELGDSALYLCASLGGSSYNEQFFGPGTRLTVL.

The chain couples TRBV5-1 to TRBJ1-2, with 8 bases aligning to TRBD1. The CDR3 extends over 13 amino acids. V lost 4 bases and J lost 8; bases outside the gene matches: 7. Germline CDR1 is SGHRS and CDR2 is YFSETQ. In nucleotides, the CDR3 is TGCGCCAGCAGCGATTCAGGGGGCAGGGGCTACACCTTC. It translates to CASSDSGGRGYTF.

This clone was detected a few times. V usage is TRBV27 and J usage is TRBJ1-1, with TRBD1 as a possible D gene (6 bases). This CDR3 has 12 amino acids. V was shortened by 6 bases and J by 8 bases, with 13 bases between the two germline ends. Germline CDR1 and CDR2: MNHEY and SMNVEV (reference sequence). CDR3 protein: CASRGGGLEAFF. In nucleotides, the CDR3 is TGTGCCAGCAGAGGGGGGGGGCTGGAAGCTTTCTTT.

This chain connects TRBV3-1 (or the pseudogene TRBV3-2) to TRBJ1-1; D remains unclear. CDR1 and CDR2 (germline): LGHDT, YNNKEL (reference sequence). V lost 0 bases, J lost 5 bases, and 10 bases lay in between. The CDR3 sequence is 14 residues long. The CDR3 sequence: CASSQDPPGTEAFF. In DNA, the CDR3 is TGTGCCAGCAGCCAAGACCCCCCGGGGACTGAAGCTTTCTTT.

The chain carries TRBV7-2 and TRBJ2-1; D perhaps matches TRBD2 (5 bases). CDR3 length: 14 amino acids. CDR1 is SGHTA and CDR2 is FQGNSA in the germline V gene. V was cut by 2 bases and J by 6 bases, with 11 bases left in between. In DNA, the CDR3 is TGTGCCAGCAGCTTATCTTCACGGGGCAATGAGCAGTTCTTC. Translating gives CASSLSSRGNEQFF.

The J gene is TRBJ2-2, the V gene TRBV27; 8 nucleotides line up with TRBD1. This CDR3 has 17 residues. Germline-derived CDR1 and CDR2 are MNHEY and SMNVEV (reference sequence). Germline trimming cut 8 bases from V and 5 bases from J; bases unmatched to any gene: 16. The CDR3 protein is CASYSPRGQGRTGELFF. The CDR3, as DNA: TGTGCCAGCTATTCCCCGAGAGGACAGGGTCGAACCGGGGAGCTGTTTTTT.

The chain carries TRBV4-1 and TRBJ2-4, with a possible D match to TRBD2 (6 bases). The CDR3 runs to 14 residues. Germline CDR1 and CDR2: MGHRA and YSYEKL. V was cut by 0 bases and J by 8 bases, with 11 bases left in between. The CDR3 sequence is CASSQETSWDIQYF. The CDR3 DNA is TGCGCCAGCAGCCAAGAAACTAGCTGGGACATTCAGTACTTC.

The V gene is TRBV7-9, the J gene TRBJ1-1; no reliable D call. This CDR3 region has 13 residues. Trimming removed 1 base at V and 1 base at J, with 4 bases between. Germline lookup yields CDR1 SEHNR and CDR2 FQNEAQ (reference sequence). The CDR3 bases are TGTGCCAGCAGCTTAGGGAGGAACACTGAAGCTTTCTTT. Its translation: CASSLGRNTEAFF.